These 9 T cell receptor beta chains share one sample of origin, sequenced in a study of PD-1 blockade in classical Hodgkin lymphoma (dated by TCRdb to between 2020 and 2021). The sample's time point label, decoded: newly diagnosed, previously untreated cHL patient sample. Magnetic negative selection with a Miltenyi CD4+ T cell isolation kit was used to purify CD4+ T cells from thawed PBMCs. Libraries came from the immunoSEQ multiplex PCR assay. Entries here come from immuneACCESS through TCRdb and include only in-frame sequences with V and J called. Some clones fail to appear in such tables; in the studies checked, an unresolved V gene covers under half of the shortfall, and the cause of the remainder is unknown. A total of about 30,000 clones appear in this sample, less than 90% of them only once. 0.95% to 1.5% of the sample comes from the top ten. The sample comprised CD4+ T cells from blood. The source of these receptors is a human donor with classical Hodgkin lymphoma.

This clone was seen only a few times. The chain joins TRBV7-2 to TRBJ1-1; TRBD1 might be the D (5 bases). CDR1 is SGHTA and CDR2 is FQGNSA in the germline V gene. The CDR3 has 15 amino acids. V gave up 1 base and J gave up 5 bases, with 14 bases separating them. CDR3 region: CASSLVGAGGTEAFF. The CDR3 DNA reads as TGTGCCAGCAGCTTAGTGGGAGCCGGGGGGACTGAAGCTTTCTTT.

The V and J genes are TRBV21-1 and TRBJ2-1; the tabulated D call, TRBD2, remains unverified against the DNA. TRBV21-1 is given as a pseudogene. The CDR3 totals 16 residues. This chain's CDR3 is CASSTLGGATYNEQFF. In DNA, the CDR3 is TGTGCCAGCAGCACTCTGGGGGGGGCTACCTACAATGAGCAGTTCTTC.

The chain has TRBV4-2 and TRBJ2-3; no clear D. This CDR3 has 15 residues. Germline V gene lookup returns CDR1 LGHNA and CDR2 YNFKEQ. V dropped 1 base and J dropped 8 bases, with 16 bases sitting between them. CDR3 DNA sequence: TGTGCCAGCAGCCAAGGTTTCGAGCCTATAGGTACGCAGTATTTT. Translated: CASSQGFEPIGTQYF.

CDR3 sequence reads: CASSGDRGRWTSGQSSYNEQFF. Written as DNA, the CDR3 is TGTGCCAGCAGTGGGGACAGGGGGCGCTGGACTAGCGGGCAGAGCTCCTACAATGAGCAGTTCTTC. This chain joins TRBV28 and TRBJ2-1; tentative D call: TRBD1 (12 bases). V was pared by 5 bases and J by 0 bases, with 32 bases between. This CDR3 spans 22 amino acids. Germline V CDR1 and CDR2: MDHEN, SYDVKM. The full variable domain, with the rest looked up from reference TRBV28 and TRBJ2-1, is DVKVTQSSRYLVKRTGEKVFLECVQDMDHENMFWYRQDPGLGLRLIYFSYDVKMKEKGDIPEGYSVSREKKERFSLILESASTNQTSMYLCASSGDRGRWTSGQSSYNEQFFGPGTRLTVL.

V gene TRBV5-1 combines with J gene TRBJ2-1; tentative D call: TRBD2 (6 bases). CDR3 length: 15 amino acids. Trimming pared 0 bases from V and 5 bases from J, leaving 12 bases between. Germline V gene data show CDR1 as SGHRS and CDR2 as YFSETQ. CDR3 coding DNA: TGCGCCAGCAGCTTGGCAGGACTACAGCACAATGAGCAGTTCTTC. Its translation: CASSLAGLQHNEQFF.

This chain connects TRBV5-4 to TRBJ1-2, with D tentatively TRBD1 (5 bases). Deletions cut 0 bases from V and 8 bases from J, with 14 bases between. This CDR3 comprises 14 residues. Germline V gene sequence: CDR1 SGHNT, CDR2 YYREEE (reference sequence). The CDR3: CASSLDRQPGGYTF. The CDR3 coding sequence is TGTGCCAGCAGCTTGGACAGGCAACCGGGCGGCTACACCTTC.

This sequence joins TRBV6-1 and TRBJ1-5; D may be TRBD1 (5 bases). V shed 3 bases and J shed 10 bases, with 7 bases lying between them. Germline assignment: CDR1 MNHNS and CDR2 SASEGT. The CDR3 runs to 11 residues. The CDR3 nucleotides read TGTGCCAGCAGTGACTGGGGCCCCCAGCATTTT. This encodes CASSDWGPQHF.

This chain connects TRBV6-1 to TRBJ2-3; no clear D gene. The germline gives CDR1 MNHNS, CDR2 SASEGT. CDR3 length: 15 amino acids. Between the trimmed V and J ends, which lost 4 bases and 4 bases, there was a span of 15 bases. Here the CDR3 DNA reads TGTGCCAGCAGTGGGTGGGGAAAAAGCTCAGATACGCAGTATTTT. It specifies CASSGWGKSSDTQYF.

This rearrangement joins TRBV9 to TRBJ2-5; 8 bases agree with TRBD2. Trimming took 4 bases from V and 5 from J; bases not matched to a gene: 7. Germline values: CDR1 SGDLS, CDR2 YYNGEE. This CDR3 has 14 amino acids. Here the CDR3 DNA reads TGTGCCAGCAGCATACGCGGGGGGAGGGAGACCCAGTACTTC. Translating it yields CASSIRGGRETQYF.